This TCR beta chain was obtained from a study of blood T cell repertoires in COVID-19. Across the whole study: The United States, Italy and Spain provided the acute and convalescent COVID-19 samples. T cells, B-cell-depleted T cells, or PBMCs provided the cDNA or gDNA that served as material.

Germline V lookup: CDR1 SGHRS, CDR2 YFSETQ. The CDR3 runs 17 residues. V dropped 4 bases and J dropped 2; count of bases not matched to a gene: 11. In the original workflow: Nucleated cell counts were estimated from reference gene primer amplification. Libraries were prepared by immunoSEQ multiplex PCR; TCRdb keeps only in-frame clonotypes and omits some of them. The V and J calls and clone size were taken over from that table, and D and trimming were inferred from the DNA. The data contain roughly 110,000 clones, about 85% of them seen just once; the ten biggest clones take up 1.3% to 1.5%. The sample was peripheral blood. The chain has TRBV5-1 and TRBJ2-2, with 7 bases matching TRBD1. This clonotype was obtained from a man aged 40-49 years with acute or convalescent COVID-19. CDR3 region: CASSPRWGQRNTGELFF. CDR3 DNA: TGCGCCAGCAGCCCACGGTGGGGACAGAGAAACACCGGGGAGCTGTTTTTT.